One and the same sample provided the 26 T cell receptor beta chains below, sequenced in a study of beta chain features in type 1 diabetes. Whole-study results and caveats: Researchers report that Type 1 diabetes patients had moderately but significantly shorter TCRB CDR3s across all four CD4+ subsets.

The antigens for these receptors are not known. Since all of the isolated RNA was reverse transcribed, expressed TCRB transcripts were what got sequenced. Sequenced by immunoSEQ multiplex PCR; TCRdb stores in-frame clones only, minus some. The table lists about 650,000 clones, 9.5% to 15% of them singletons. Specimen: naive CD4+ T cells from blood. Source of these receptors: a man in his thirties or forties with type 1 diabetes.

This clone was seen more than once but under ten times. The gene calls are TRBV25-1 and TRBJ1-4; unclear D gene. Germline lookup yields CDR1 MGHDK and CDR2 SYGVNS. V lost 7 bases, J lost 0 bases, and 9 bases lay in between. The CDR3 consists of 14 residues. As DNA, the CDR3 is TGTGCCAGCAAGGAGGGTACAACTAATGAAAAACTGTTTTTT. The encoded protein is CASKEGTTNEKLFF.

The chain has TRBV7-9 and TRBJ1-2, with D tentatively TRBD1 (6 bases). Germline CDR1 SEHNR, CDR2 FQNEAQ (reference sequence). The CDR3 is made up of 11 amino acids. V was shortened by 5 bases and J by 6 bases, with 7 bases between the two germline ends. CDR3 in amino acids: CASSAGDGYTF. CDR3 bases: TGTGCCAGCAGCGCAGGGGATGGCTACACCTTC.

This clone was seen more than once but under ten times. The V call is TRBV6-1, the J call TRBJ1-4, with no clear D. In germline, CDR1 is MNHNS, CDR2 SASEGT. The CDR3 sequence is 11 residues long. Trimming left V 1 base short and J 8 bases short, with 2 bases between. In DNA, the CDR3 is TGTGCCAGCAGTGAAGAAGAAAAACTGTTTTTT. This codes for CASSEEEKLFF.

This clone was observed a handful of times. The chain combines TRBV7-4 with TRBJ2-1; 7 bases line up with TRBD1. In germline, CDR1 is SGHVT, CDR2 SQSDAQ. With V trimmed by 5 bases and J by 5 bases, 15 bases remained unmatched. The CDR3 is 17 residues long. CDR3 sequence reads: CASSTTPRQGCDNEQFF. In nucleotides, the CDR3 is TGTGCCAGCAGCACAACCCCCCGACAGGGTTGTGACAATGAGCAGTTCTTC.

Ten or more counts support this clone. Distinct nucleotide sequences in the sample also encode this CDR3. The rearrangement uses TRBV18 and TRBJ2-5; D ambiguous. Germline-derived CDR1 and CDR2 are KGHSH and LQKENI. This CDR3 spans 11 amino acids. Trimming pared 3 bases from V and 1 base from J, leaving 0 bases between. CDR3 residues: CASSPQETQYF. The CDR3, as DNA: TGTGCCAGCTCACCCCAAGAGACCCAGTACTTC.

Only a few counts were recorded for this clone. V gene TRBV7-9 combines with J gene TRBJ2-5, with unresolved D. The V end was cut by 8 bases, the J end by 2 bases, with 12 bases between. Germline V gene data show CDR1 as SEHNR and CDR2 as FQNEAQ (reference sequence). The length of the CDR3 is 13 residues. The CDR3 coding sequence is TGTGCCAGCGCCGAGGAGCAACAAGAGACCCAGTACTTC. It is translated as CASAEEQQETQYF.

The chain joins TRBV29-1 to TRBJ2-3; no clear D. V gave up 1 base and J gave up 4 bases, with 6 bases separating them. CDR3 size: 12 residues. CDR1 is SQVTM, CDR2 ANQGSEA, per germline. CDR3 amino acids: CSVEGGSDTQYF. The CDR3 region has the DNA TGCAGCGTTGAAGGAGGATCAGATACGCAGTATTTT.

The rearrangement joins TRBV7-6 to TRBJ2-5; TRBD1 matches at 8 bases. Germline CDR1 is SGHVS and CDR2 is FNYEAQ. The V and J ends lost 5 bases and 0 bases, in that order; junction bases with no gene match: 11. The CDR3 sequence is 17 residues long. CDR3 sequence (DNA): TGTGCCAGCAGCCAACTCACGGGACAGGCGCACCAAGAGACCCAGTACTTC. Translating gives CASSQLTGQAHQETQYF.

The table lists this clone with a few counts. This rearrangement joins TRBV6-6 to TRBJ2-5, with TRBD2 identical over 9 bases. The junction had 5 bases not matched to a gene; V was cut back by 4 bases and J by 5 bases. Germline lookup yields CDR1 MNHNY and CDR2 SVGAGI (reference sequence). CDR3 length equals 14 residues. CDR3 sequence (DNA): TGTGCCAGCAGTTTTAGCGGGGGCGGGGAGACCCAGTACTTC. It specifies CASSFSGGGETQYF.

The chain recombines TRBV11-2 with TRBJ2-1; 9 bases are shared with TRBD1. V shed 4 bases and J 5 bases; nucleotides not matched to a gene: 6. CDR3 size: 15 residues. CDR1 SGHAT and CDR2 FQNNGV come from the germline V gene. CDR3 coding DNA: TGTGCCAGCAGCTCGAAACAGGGGGCCGACAATGAGCAGTTCTTC. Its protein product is CASSSKQGADNEQFF.

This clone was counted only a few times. CDR3 amino acids: CASSLPSRNYGYTF. Here the CDR3 DNA reads TGTGCCAGCAGCCTACCGTCCCGGAACTATGGCTACACCTTC. V is TRBV7-2 and J is TRBJ1-2; no definite D call. Germline values: CDR1 SGHTA, CDR2 FQGNSA. The CDR3 totals 14 residues. V lost 5 bases and J 2 bases, leaving 12 bases between the germline ends.

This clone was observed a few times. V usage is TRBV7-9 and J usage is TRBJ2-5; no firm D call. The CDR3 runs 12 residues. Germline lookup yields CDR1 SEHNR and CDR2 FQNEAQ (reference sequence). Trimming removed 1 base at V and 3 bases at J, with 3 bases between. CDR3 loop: CASSLVKETQYF. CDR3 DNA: TGTGCCAGCAGCTTAGTGAAAGAGACCCAGTACTTC.

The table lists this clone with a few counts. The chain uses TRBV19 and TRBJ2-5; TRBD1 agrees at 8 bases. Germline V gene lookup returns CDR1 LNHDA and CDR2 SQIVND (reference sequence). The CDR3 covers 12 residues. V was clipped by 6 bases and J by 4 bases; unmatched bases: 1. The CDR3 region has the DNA TGTGCCAGTAGCAGGGGGCCAGAGACCCAGTACTTC. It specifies CASSRGPETQYF.

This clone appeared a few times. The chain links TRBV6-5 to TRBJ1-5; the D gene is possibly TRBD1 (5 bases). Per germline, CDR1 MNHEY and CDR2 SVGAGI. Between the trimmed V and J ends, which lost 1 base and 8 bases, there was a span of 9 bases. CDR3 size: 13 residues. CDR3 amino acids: CASSYFLGEPQHF. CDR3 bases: TGTGCCAGCAGTTACTTCCTAGGGGAGCCCCAGCATTTT.

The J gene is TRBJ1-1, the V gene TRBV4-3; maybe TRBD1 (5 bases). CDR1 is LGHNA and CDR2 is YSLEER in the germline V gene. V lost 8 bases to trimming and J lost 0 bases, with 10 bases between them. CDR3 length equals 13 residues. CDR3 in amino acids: CASGRTLNTEAFF. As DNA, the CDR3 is TGCGCCAGCGGACGGACACTGAACACTGAAGCTTTCTTT.

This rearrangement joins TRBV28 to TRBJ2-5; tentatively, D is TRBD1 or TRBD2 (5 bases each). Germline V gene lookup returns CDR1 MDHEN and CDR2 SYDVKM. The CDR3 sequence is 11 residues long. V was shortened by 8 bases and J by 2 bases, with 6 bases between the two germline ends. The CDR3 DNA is TGTGCCAGCGAGGGGCAAGAGACCCAGTACTTC. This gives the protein CASEGQETQYF.

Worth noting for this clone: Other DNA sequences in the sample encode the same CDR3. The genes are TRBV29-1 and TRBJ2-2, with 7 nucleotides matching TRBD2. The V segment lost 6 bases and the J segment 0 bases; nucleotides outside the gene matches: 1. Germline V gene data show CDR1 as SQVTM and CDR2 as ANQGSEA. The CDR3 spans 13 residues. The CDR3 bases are TGCAGCGTGGGGGGGACGAACACCGGGGAGCTGTTTTTT. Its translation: CSVGGTNTGELFF.

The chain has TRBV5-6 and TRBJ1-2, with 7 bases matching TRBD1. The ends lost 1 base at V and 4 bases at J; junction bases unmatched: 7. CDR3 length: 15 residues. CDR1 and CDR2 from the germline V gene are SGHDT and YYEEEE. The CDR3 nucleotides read TGTGCCAGCAGCTTGCGTTCGGGACAGATCTATGGCTACACCTTC. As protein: CASSLRSGQIYGYTF. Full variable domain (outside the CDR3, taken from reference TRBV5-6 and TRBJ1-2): DAGVTQSPTHLIKTRGQQVTLRCSPKSGHDTVSWYQQALGQGPQFIFQYYEEEERQRGNFPDRFSGHQFPNYSSELNVNALLLGDSALYLCASSLRSGQIYGYTFGSGTRLTVV.

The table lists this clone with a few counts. Here the CDR3 DNA reads TGTGCCAGCAGTGACCGGCTAGTGGGCGAGCAGTACTTC. This gives the protein CASSDRLVGEQYF. This chain connects TRBV25-1 to TRBJ2-5; D is undetermined. The end of the DNA aligns better with TRBJ2-7, so the J call may be wrong. CDR1 and CDR2 (germline): MGHDK, SYGVNS. The CDR3 length is 13 residues.

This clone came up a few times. CDR3 coding DNA: TGTGCCAGCGGGGGGGGTACTGAAGCTTTCTTT. This codes for CASGGGTEAFF. The chain is built from TRBV6-6 and TRBJ1-1, with D possibly matching TRBD1 (5 bases). V was shortened by 8 bases and J by 5 bases, with 9 bases between the two germline ends. Germline V gives CDR1 MNHNY, CDR2 SVGAGI (reference sequence). The CDR3 spans 11 residues.

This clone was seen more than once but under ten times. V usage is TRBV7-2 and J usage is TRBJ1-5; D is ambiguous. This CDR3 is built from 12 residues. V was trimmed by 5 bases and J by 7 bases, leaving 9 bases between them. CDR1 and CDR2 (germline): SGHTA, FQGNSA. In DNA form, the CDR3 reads TGTGCCAGCAGCCGAGCGGAACAGCCCCAGCATTTT. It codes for CASSRAEQPQHF. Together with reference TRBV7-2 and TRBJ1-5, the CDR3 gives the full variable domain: GAGVSQSPSNKVTEKGKDVELRCDPISGHTALYWYRQSLGQGLEFLIYFQGNSAPDKSGLPSDRFSAERTGGSVSTLTIQRTQQEDSAVYLCASSRAEQPQHFGDGTRLSIL.

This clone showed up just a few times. The DNA for the CDR3 is TGTGCCAGCAGTTTTGGGGGAGCGTTCTTGCCCCTCCACTTT. Protein product: CASSFGGAFLPLHF. J is TRBJ1-6 and V is TRBV27; D possibly corresponds to TRBD1 (5 bases). V dropped 3 bases and J dropped 13 bases, with 16 bases sitting between them. CDR1 and CDR2 from the germline V gene are MNHEY and SMNVEV (reference sequence). The CDR3 is 14 amino acids.

CDR3 sequence reads: CASSQDRTGGLGRADTQYF. The CDR3 nucleotides read TGCGCCAGCAGCCAAGATAGGACAGGGGGTCTAGGGAGGGCAGATACGCAGTATTTT. V gene TRBV4-3 combines with J gene TRBJ2-3; 10 nucleotides align to TRBD1. V was clipped by 0 bases and J by 4 bases; unmatched bases: 13. Germline CDR1 reads LGHNA; CDR2 reads YSLEER. This CDR3 is built from 19 residues.

The CDR3 coding sequence is TGTGCCAGCAGTTTACCCGGGGGCACTGAAGCTTTCTTT. The encoded protein is CASSLPGGTEAFF. This sequence joins TRBV27 and TRBJ1-1, with TRBD1 as a possible D gene (5 bases). The length of the CDR3 is 13 residues. Germline values: CDR1 MNHEY, CDR2 SMNVEV (reference sequence). The V gene lost 2 bases and the J gene lost 4 bases, with 8 bases spanning the gap.

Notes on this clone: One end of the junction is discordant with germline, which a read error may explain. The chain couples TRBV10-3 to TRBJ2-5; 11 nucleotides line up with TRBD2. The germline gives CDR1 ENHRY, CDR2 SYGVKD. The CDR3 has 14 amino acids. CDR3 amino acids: CASSGTSGQETQYF. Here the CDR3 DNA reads TGTGCCAGCAGTGGGACTAGCGGCCAAGAGACCCAGTACTTC.

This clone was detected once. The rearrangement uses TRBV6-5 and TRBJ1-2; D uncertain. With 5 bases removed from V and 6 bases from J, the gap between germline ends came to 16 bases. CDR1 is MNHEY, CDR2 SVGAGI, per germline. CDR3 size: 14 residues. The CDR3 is CASSQNLVGNGYTF. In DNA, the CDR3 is TGTGCCAGCAGTCAAAACCTTGTAGGGAATGGCTACACCTTC.